Listed below are T cell receptor beta chains from one sample, sequenced in a study of cytomegalovirus exposure and HLA in healthy donors. Generated by immunoSEQ multiplex PCR, the TCRdb table keeps only in-frame clones and is missing some. This table has approximately 160,000 clones, over 75% appearing once. The sequenced sample consisted of PBMCs. The receptors derive from a woman aged 30 to 39 in good health and CMV-seronegative. The conserved cysteine and the conserved F or W are not part of the CDR3 here. Each record gives: V gene, J gene, CDR3 protein.

V gene: TRBV23-1
J gene: TRBJ2-7
CDR3 protein: ASIGDHEQY

V gene: TRBV19
J gene: TRBJ2-7
CDR3 protein: ASSIFGTTNYEQY

V gene: TRBV4-2
J gene: TRBJ2-1
CDR3 protein: ASSQEPSGVYNEQF

V gene: TRBV7-3
J gene: TRBJ1-6
CDR3 protein: ASSSQGRNSPLH

V gene: TRBV6-5
J gene: TRBJ1-2
CDR3 protein: ASSPRGVSYT

V gene: TRBV29-1
J gene: TRBJ1-5
CDR3 protein: SVGDRGNQPQH

V gene: TRBV9
J gene: TRBJ2-1
CDR3 protein: ASSARGGGAYNEQF

V gene: TRBV5-1
J gene: TRBJ1-3
CDR3 protein: ASTRTGVGATSGNTIY

V gene: TRBV4-2
J gene: TRBJ2-7
CDR3 protein: ASSQDFGQGARYEQY

V gene: TRBV6-5
J gene: TRBJ2-5
CDR3 protein: ASSYSRTGGLGTQY

V gene: TRBV18
J gene: TRBJ2-7
CDR3 protein: ASSPPPDRASYEQY

V gene: TRBV5-1
J gene: TRBJ1-2
CDR3 protein: AVRETYGYT

V gene: TRBV9
J gene: TRBJ2-3
CDR3 protein: ASSVGSSGSGDTQY

V gene: TRBV5-1
J gene: TRBJ2-7
CDR3 protein: ASSFGGTDYEQY

V gene: TRBV18
J gene: TRBJ2-5
CDR3 protein: ASSPGLRQETQY

V gene: TRBV27
J gene: TRBJ2-7
CDR3 protein: ASSPSLGQASYEQY

V gene: TRBV30
J gene: TRBJ1-2
CDR3 protein: AWSAQQGADGYT

V gene: TRBV7-7
J gene: TRBJ2-2
CDR3 protein: ASSLTGGGGELF

V gene: TRBV30
J gene: TRBJ2-7
CDR3 protein: AWSVGLAVEY

V gene: TRBV7-9
J gene: TRBJ2-5
CDR3 protein: ASSLSGTDGETQY

V gene: TRBV4-2
J gene: TRBJ1-2
CDR3 protein: ASSQGQGTNYGYT

V gene: TRBV7-8
J gene: TRBJ1-5
CDR3 protein: ASSLEAGTGILGGQPQH

V gene: TRBV19
J gene: TRBJ1-5
CDR3 protein: ASSIDLWDRVFEQPQH

V gene: TRBV14
J gene: TRBJ2-1
CDR3 protein: ASSQWEWVNEQF

V gene: TRBV18
J gene: TRBJ2-7
CDR3 protein: ASSQASGFSYEQY

V gene: TRBV6-5
J gene: TRBJ1-2
CDR3 protein: ASRSRENYGYT

V gene: TRBV4-1
J gene: TRBJ1-6
CDR3 protein: ASSQAPTGVRPLH

V gene: TRBV7-6
J gene: TRBJ2-2
CDR3 protein: ASSLAVSGRVTGELF

V gene: TRBV4-1
J gene: TRBJ1-4
CDR3 protein: ASSKSAGGAEKLF

V gene: TRBV9
J gene: TRBJ2-3
CDR3 protein: ASGSGGSMTDTQY

V gene: TRBV18
J gene: TRBJ1-5
CDR3 protein: ASSPTVNQPQH